These 9 T cell receptor beta chains were sequenced from one sample in a study of T cell clones after liver transplantation. Data came from immunoSEQ multiplex PCR; TCRdb stores just in-frame clones and leaves some out. The profile shows roughly 73,000 clones, 80% of them singletons. The sample in question was CD4+ T cells from blood, obtained before liver transplant. These receptors originate from a human donor who received a liver transplant.

V and J are TRBV5-6 and TRBJ1-1, with TRBD1 matching over 7 bases. The CDR3 length is 16 residues. Trimming removed 6 bases from V and 4 bases from J; junction bases left unmatched: 15. Looked up from germline, CDR1 is SGHDT and CDR2 is YYEEEE. CDR3 residues: CASTIRHPDRVTEAFF. The CDR3 bases are TGTGCCAGCACCATCAGACATCCCGACAGGGTCACTGAAGCTTTCTTT. The variable domain in full, with the rest retrieved from reference TRBV5-6 and TRBJ1-1, is DAGVTQSPTHLIKTRGQQVTLRCSPKSGHDTVSWYQQALGQGPQFIFQYYEEEERQRGNFPDRFSGHQFPNYSSELNVNALLLGDSALYLCASTIRHPDRVTEAFFGQGTRLTVV.

J is TRBJ1-2 and V is TRBV18; D remains unclear. Between the trimmed V and J ends, which lost 1 base and 4 bases, there was a span of 10 bases. This CDR3 has 14 residues. Germline V gives CDR1 KGHSH, CDR2 LQKENI. The CDR3 DNA follows: TGTGCCAGCTCACCACTAGATTACAGCTATGGCTACACCTTC. Amino acids: CASSPLDYSYGYTF.

This rearrangement joins TRBV18 to TRBJ2-6; perhaps TRBD2 as D (5 bases). V dropped 1 base and J dropped 4 bases, with 20 bases sitting between them. Per the germline V gene, CDR1 is KGHSH and CDR2 is LQKENI. There are 19 residues in the CDR3. CDR3 DNA sequence: TGTGCCAGCTCACCACTAGGGAGACGGCTTATGTCCGGGGCCAACGTCCTGACTTTC. It codes for CASSPLGRRLMSGANVLTF.

V is TRBV5-4 and J is TRBJ2-7, with TRBD1 matching 7 bases. CDR1 SGHNT and CDR2 YYREEE come from the germline V gene (reference sequence). The CDR3 extends over 14 amino acids. After removal of 4 bases from V and 2 bases from J, the junction contained 6 bases not matched to a gene. The CDR3 loop is CASSLRQGAYEQYF. CDR3 bases: TGTGCCAGCAGCCTCCGACAGGGTGCCTACGAGCAGTACTTC.

The rearrangement links TRBV5-4 to TRBJ2-1; 9 bases map to TRBD2. The CDR3 length is 16 residues. V lost 6 bases, J lost 9 bases, and 16 bases stayed unmatched. Germline-derived CDR1 and CDR2 are SGHNT and YYREEE (reference sequence). The CDR3 reads CASTGSSGSVKGEQFF. The CDR3 region has the DNA TGTGCCAGCACCGGGAGTAGCGGGAGCGTTAAGGGTGAGCAGTTCTTC.

The V call is TRBV19, the J call TRBJ1-1; weak D call: TRBD1 (6 bases). The CDR3 is made up of 15 amino acids. CDR1 and CDR2 from the germline V gene are LNHDA and SQIVND (reference sequence). V gave up 3 bases and J gave up 1 base, with 12 bases separating them. CDR3 protein: CASSIAGGGNTEAFF. The CDR3, as DNA: TGTGCCAGTAGTATTGCAGGAGGGGGGAACACTGAAGCTTTCTTT.

V is TRBV29-1 and J is TRBJ1-2, with a tentative D call TRBD1 (5 bases). Trimming stripped 6 bases from V and 6 bases from J, with 20 bases between. CDR1 SQVTM and CDR2 ANQGSEA come from the germline V gene. The CDR3 runs to 14 residues. DNA of the CDR3: TGCAGCGTCGTCGTCGGGGCAGAGACTAATGGCTACACCTTC. Its protein is CSVVVGAETNGYTF.

For this clone: Sequence at one end of the junction differs from germline and may be a read error. The chain joins TRBV4-3 to TRBJ1-4, with D perhaps matching TRBD1 (5 bases). CDR1 and CDR2 from the germline V gene are LGHNA and YSLEER. The length of the CDR3 is 13 residues. CDR3 region: CASSPNPSRDRLF. CDR3 in DNA: TGCGCCAGCAGCCCCAACCCTAGCCGGGACCGCCTTTTT.

CDR3 bases: TGCGCCAGCAGCTGGACTAGCCAGGGTGAGACCCAGTACTTC. Its translation is CASSWTSQGETQYF. The chain employs TRBV5-1 and TRBJ2-5; 8 bases are shared with TRBD2. Germline lookup yields CDR1 SGHRS and CDR2 YFSETQ. The CDR3 contains 14 residues. After removal of 3 bases from V and 5 bases from J, the junction contained 6 bases not matched to a gene.